The 9 T cell receptor beta chains reported below all come from one sample, sequenced in a study of naive and memory T cell subsets. Two oligonucleotides, mixed equimolar, formed the beta constant-region primer covering TRBC1 and TRBC2. The ligated cDNA underwent four PCR rounds using SP2 and nested alpha and beta constant-region primers. Using its own MiXCR run on the UMI-ligation and nested PCR reads, TCRdb lists one record per CDR3 protein. Of roughly 8,000 distinct CDR3 sequences in the sample, roughly 30% were seen once. The specimen was CD8+ TEMRA cells from blood. This sample's subset: effector memory re-expressing CD45RA, CD45RA+ CD27-. The source of these receptors is a human donor in good health.

The genes are TRBV4-3 and TRBJ1-6; D remains ambiguous. Germline V lookup: CDR1 LGHNA, CDR2 YSLEER. CDR3 length: 15 amino acids. With 0 bases removed from V and 14 bases from J, the gap between germline ends came to 17 bases. The CDR3 DNA reads TGCGCCAGCAGCCAAGATGGGGATCGGATAAGGGCCCTCCACTTT. It is translated as CASSQDGDRIRALHF.

The genes are TRBV20-1 and TRBJ2-1; 7 nucleotides match TRBD2. The CDR3 is 18 residues long. V trimming: 0 bases; J trimming: 0 bases; junction bases outside the gene matches: 11. The germline CDR1 and CDR2 sequences are DFQATT and SNEGSKA (reference sequence). The CDR3 sequence is CSARDGGEGRSSYNEQFF. The DNA for the CDR3 is TGCAGTGCTAGAGATGGGGGGGAGGGCCGGAGCTCCTACAATGAGCAGTTCTTC.

Note on this clonotype: At one of its ends the junction is not consistent with the germline gene, which may arise from a read error. The chain uses TRBV7-9 and TRBJ2-7; tentative D call: TRBD1 (5 bases). This CDR3 is 15 amino acids long. Germline V gene data show CDR1 as SEHNR and CDR2 as FQNEAQ (reference sequence). The CDR3 sequence: CVSMGTSWGRLEQYF. For the CDR3, the DNA is TGTGTCAGCATGGGCACGTCCTGGGGCCGCCTCGAGCAGTACTTC.

The V and J genes are TRBV24-1 and TRBJ2-2, with D uncertain. The CDR3 contains 13 residues. CDR1 is KGHDR and CDR2 is SFDVKD in the germline V gene. The germline V and J ends were trimmed by 1 base and 7 bases, with 6 bases remaining between them. The DNA for the CDR3 is TGTGCCACCAGTGATTTTCGGCTCGGGGAGCTGTTTTTT. Its protein is CATSDFRLGELFF.

The J gene is TRBJ2-1, the V gene TRBV3-1; D perhaps matches TRBD1 (5 bases). Between the trimmed V and J ends, which lost 10 bases and 0 bases, there was a span of 10 bases. The CDR3 is 13 residues long. Germline V gene lookup returns CDR1 LGHDT and CDR2 YNNKEL (reference sequence). In DNA form, the CDR3 reads TGTGCCACCCAGGGTTACTCCTACAATGAGCAGTTCTTC. Residues: CATQGYSYNEQFF.

V and J are TRBV27 and TRBJ1-6; D is undetermined. Looked up from germline, CDR1 is MNHEY and CDR2 is SMNVEV (reference sequence). V lost 1 base and J 0 bases, leaving 10 bases between the germline ends. The CDR3 is 17 amino acids. CDR3 protein: CASSLFAGISYNSPLHF. The DNA for the CDR3 is TGTGCCAGCAGTTTATTCGCCGGTATCTCCTATAATTCACCCCTCCACTTT.

Many counts were recorded for this clonotype. The chain is built from TRBV6-1 and TRBJ2-1, with TRBD1 as a possible D gene (5 bases). Trimming took off 0 bases at V and 6 bases at J, with 15 bases between the two ends. In germline, CDR1 is MNHNS, CDR2 SASEGT. This CDR3 has 16 residues. CDR3 loop: CASSEAPQGGSNEQFF. The CDR3 bases are TGTGCCAGCAGTGAAGCTCCCCAGGGTGGGTCCAATGAGCAGTTCTTC.

V usage is TRBV28 and J usage is TRBJ2-2, with D unclear. In germline, CDR1 is MDHEN, CDR2 SYDVKM. The CDR3 loop spans 13 amino acids. V was cut by 2 bases and J by 7 bases, with 8 bases left in between. The DNA for the CDR3 is TGTGCCAGCAGTTTAGTGAGTCTCGGGGAGCTGTTTTTT. This sequence encodes CASSLVSLGELFF.

In this sample, this clonotype turned up a few times. CDR3 nucleotide sequence: TGTGCCAGCAGCTCTACCGGGGAGCTGTTTTTT. It specifies CASSSTGELFF. The V call is TRBV11-2, the J call TRBJ2-2, with no clear D. The CDR3 length is 11 residues. Between the trimmed V and J ends, which lost 4 bases and 5 bases, there was a span of 2 bases. Germline V lookup: CDR1 SGHAT, CDR2 FQNNGV.